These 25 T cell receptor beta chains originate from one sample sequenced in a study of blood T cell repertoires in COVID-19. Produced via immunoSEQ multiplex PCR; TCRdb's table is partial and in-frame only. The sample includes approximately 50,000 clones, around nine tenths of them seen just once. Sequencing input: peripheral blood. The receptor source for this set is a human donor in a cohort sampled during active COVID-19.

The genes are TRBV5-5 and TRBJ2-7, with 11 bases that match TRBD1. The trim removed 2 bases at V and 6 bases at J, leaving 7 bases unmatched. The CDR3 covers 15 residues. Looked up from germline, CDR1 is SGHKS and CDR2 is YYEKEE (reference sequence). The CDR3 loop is CASSLIGQGAIEQYV. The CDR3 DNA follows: TGTGCCAGCAGCTTAATAGGACAGGGGGCGATCGAGCAGTACGTC.

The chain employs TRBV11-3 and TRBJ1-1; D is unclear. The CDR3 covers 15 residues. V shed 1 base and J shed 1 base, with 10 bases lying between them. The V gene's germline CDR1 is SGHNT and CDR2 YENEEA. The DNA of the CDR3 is TGTGCCAGCAGCTTAGGACGTCGGGGGAACACTGAAGCTTTCTTT. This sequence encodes CASSLGRRGNTEAFF.

The CDR3 DNA is TGTGCCAGCAGCGTAGGGACAACTACCGGGGAGCTGTTTTTT. This sequence encodes CASSVGTTTGELFF. The rearrangement joins TRBV9 to TRBJ2-2; possible D gene TRBD1, 5 bases. Germline values: CDR1 SGDLS, CDR2 YYNGEE. The CDR3 consists of 14 residues. V dropped 0 bases and J dropped 5 bases, with 8 bases sitting between them.

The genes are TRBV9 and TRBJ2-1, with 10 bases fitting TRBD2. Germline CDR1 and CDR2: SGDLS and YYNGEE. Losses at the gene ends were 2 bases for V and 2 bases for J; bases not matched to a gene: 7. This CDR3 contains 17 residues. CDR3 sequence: CASSVTTSGSTYNEQFF. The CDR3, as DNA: TGTGCCAGCAGCGTTACGACTAGCGGGTCTACCTACAATGAGCAGTTCTTC.

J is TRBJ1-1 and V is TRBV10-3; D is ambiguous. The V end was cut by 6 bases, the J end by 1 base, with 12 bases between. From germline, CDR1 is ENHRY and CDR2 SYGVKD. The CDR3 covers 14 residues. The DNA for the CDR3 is TGTGCCATCAGCCCGCAGAATTGGAACACTGAAGCTTTCTTT. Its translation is CAISPQNWNTEAFF.

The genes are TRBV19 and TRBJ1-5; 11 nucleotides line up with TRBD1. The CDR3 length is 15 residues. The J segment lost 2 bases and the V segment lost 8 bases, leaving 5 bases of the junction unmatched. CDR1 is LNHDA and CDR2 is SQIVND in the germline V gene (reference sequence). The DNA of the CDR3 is TGTGCCAGTTCGGACAGGGGGCGCGGCAATCAGCCCCAGCATTTT. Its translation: CASSDRGRGNQPQHF.

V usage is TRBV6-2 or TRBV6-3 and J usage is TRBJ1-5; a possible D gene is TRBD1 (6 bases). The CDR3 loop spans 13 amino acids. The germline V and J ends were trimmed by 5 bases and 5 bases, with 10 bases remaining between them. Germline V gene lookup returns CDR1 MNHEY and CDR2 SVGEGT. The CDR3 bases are TGTGCCAGCAGTCCAGACAGGTATCAGCCCCAGCATTTT. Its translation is CASSPDRYQPQHF.

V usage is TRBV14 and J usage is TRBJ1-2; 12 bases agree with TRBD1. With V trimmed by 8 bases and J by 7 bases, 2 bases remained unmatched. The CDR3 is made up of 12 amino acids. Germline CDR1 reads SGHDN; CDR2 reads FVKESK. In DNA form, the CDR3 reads TGTGCCAGCGGGACAGGGGGCGTTGGCTACACCTTC. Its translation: CASGTGGVGYTF.

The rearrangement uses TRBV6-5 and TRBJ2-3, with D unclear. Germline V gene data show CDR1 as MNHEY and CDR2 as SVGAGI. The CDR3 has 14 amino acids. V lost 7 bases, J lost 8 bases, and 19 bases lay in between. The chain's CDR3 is CASIPGYISSTQYF. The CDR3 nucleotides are TGTGCCAGCATCCCGGGTTATATCTCCTCTACGCAGTATTTT.

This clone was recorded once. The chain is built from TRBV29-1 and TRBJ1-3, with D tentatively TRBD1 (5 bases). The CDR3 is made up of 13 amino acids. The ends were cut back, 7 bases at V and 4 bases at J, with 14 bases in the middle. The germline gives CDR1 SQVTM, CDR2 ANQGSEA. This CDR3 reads CSENRGAGNTIYF. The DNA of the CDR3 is TGCAGCGAGAATAGGGGCGCGGGAAACACCATATATTTT.

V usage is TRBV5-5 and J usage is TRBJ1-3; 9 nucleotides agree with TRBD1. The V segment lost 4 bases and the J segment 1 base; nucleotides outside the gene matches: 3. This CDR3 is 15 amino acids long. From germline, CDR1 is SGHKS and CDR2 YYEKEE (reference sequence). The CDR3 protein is CASSTTGGSGNTIYF. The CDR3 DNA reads TGTGCCAGCAGCACGACAGGGGGTTCTGGAAACACCATATATTTT. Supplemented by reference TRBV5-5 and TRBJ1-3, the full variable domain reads DAGVTQSPTHLIKTRGQQVTLRCSPISGHKSVSWYQQVLGQGPQFIFQYYEKEERGRGNFPDRFSARQFPNYSSELNVNALLLGDSALYLCASSTTGGSGNTIYFGEGSWLTVV.

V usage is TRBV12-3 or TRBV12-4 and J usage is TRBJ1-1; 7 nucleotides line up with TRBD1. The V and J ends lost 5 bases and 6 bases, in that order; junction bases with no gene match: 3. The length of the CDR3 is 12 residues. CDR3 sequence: CASSNRGAEAFF. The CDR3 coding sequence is TGTGCCAGCAGTAACAGGGGAGCTGAAGCTTTCTTT.

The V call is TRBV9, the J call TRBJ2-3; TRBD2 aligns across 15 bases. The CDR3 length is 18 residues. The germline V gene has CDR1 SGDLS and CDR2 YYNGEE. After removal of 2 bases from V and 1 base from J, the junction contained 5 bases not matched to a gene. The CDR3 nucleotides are TGTGCCAGCAGCGTCCGGACTAGCGGGAGGGGGGGCACAGATACGCAGTATTTT. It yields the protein CASSVRTSGRGGTDTQYF.

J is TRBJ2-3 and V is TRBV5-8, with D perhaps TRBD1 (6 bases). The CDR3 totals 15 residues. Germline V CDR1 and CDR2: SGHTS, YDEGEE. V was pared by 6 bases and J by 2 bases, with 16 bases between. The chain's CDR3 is CASNLAQGHTDTQYF. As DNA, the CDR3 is TGTGCCAGCAATCTTGCACAGGGCCACACAGATACGCAGTATTTT.

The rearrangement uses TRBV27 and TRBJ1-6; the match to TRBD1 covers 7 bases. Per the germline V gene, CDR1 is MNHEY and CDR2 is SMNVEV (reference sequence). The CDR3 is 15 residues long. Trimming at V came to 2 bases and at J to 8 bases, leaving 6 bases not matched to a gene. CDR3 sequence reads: CASSLEGQLYSPLHF. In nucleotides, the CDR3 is TGTGCCAGCAGTTTAGAGGGACAGCTATATTCACCCCTCCACTTT.

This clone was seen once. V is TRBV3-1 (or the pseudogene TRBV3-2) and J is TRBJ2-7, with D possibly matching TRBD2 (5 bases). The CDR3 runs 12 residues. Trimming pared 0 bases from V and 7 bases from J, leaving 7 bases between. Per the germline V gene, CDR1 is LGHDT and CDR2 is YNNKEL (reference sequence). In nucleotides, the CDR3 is TGTGCCAGCAGCCAAGATACGGGGGAGCAGTACTTC. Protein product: CASSQDTGEQYF.

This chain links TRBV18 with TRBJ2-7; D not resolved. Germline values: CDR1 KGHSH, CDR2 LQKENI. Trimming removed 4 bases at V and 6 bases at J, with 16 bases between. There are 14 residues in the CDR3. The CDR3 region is CASSRAHPESEQYF. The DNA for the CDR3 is TGTGCCAGCTCACGGGCCCACCCCGAATCCGAGCAGTACTTC.

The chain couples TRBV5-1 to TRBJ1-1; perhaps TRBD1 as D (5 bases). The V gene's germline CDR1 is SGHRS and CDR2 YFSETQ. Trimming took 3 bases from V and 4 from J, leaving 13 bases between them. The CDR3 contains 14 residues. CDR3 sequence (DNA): TGCGCCAGCAGCTCACGGGGGGAGGTCACTGAAGCTTTCTTT. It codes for CASSSRGEVTEAFF.

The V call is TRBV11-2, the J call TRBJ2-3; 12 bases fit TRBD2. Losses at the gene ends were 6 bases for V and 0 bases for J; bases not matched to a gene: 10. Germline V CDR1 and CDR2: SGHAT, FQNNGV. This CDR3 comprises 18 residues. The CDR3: CASSYTRTSGTSTDTQYF. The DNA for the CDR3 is TGTGCCAGCAGTTATACCCGGACTAGCGGGACGAGCACAGATACGCAGTATTTT.

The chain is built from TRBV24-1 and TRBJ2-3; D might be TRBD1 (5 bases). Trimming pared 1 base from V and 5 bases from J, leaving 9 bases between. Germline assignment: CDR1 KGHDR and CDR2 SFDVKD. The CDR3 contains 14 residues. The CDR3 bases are TGTGCCACCAGTGATTTACGCAGGGAAGATACGCAGTATTTT. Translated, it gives CATSDLRREDTQYF.

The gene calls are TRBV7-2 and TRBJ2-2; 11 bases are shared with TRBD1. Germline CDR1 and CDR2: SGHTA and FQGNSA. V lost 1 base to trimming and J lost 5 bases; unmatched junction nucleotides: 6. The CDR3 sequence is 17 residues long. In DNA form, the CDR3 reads TGTGCCAGCAGCTTAGGGACAGGGGGCTATAGGACCGGGGAGCTGTTTTTT. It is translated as CASSLGTGGYRTGELFF.

The CDR3, as DNA: TGTGCCAGCAGCTCACCCCCCCCGACGGGTCGGGAGCAGTACGTC. This encodes CASSSPPPTGREQYV. The chain recombines TRBV7-9 with TRBJ2-7; no definite D call. There are 15 residues in the CDR3. Germline CDR1 SEHNR, CDR2 FQNEAQ (reference sequence). V was trimmed by 4 bases and J by 7 bases, leaving 20 bases between them.

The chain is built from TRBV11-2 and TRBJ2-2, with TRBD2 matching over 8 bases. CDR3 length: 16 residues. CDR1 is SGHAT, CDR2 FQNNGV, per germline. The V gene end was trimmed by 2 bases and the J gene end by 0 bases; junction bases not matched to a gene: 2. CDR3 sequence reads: CASSLIAGTNTGELFF. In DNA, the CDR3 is TGTGCCAGCAGCTTAATAGCGGGAACGAACACCGGGGAGCTGTTTTTT.

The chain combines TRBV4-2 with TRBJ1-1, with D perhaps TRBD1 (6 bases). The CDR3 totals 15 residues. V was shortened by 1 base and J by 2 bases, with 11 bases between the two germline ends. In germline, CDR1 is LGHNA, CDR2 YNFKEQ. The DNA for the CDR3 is TGTGCCAGCAGCCAAGTTTGGGGGACAAACACTGAAGCTTTCTTT. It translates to CASSQVWGTNTEAFF.

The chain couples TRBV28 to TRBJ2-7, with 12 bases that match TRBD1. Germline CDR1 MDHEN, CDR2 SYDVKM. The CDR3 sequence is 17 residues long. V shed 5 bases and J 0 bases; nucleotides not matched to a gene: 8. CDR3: CASSPGQGAPSSYEQYV. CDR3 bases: TGTGCCAGCAGTCCGGGACAGGGGGCGCCGAGCTCCTACGAGCAGTACGTC.